This record looks at one T cell receptor (beta chain) sequence and its context. This sample stems from a study of shared clonotypes between healthy human individuals. Assay used: immunoSEQ multiplex PCR; TCRdb lists only in-frame clones, some missing. Of about 490,000 clones listed, about 80% were seen once; the top ten hold approximately 12%. The germline V and J ends were trimmed by 0 bases and 2 bases, with 7 bases remaining between them. This CDR3 is 14 amino acids long. Per germline, CDR1 SGDLS and CDR2 YYNGEE. Source material: PBMCs. The origin of this receptor is a woman aged 40 to 50 in good health. Some clones in this sample may be carry-over from other donors' samples. This chain uses TRBV9 with TRBJ2-3, with D unclear. CDR3 amino acids: CASSVEHDTDTQYF. In DNA, the CDR3 is TGTGCCAGCAGCGTAGAACACGACACAGATACGCAGTATTTT.